This T cell receptor (beta chain) is from a study of spatial heterogeneity in lung cancer. There are many counts of this clonotype. Its antigen is unidentified. The CDR3 is 16 amino acids. Trimming cost V 6 bases and J 7 bases, with 24 bases left between them. Germline V gene sequence: CDR1 LNHDA, CDR2 SQIVND (reference sequence). Every individual TCR cDNA molecule carried its own unique molecular identifier, which allowed correction of PCR and sequencing errors. TCRdb reanalysed the 5' RACE reads using MiXCR and keeps one entry per CDR3 protein. The sample yields 23,000 or so distinct CDR3 sequences, approximately 6.5% seen once. Findings and limits, study-wide: The estimated TCR-seq coverage of tumor T cells amounted to 6% to 7% when looking at alpha chains and about 12% when looking at beta chains. Expanded alpha and beta TCR counts within tumors tracked tumor mutation counts.

Time point given: sample taken at primary tumor resection. About 73 TRACERx patients with early, untreated non-small cell lung cancer donated samples. The sequenced material consisted of unsorted whole RNA from tumor, nontumor lung or frozen PBMC. V is TRBV19 and J is TRBJ1-1; D might be TRBD1 (6 bases). This specimen was lung tumor tissue, taken at surgery. The receptor was derived from a male donor with early-stage non-small cell lung cancer. The CDR3 DNA follows: TGTGCCAGTAGCCCGGGTTACAGGGAATCCGGTTTTGAAGCTTTCTTT. It is translated as CASSPGYRESGFEAFF.